This record concerns one T cell receptor (beta chain) sequence. What it binds is not known. Trimming took 2 bases from V and 5 from J; bases not matched to a gene: 6. Looked up from germline, CDR1 is MNHNS and CDR2 is SASEGT. The CDR3 is made up of 16 amino acids. Sequencing used immunoSEQ multiplex PCR; TCRdb keeps in-frame clones, though not all of them. The data hold more than 400,000 clones, with 70% to 85% observed a single time. This entry comes from a study of shared clonotypes between healthy human individuals. Findings and caveats of the study: There were few donors, and this limited the genetic and exposure-history diversity represented.

The source material was PBMCs. The V gene is TRBV6-1, the J gene TRBJ2-1, with TRBD2 matching over 10 bases. The sequence derives from a woman in her forties in good health. Some clones in this sample may be carry-over from other donors' samples. CDR3: CASSEQHLAGDNEQFF. The CDR3 DNA reads TGTGCCAGCAGTGAACAGCATCTAGCGGGAGACAATGAGCAGTTCTTC.